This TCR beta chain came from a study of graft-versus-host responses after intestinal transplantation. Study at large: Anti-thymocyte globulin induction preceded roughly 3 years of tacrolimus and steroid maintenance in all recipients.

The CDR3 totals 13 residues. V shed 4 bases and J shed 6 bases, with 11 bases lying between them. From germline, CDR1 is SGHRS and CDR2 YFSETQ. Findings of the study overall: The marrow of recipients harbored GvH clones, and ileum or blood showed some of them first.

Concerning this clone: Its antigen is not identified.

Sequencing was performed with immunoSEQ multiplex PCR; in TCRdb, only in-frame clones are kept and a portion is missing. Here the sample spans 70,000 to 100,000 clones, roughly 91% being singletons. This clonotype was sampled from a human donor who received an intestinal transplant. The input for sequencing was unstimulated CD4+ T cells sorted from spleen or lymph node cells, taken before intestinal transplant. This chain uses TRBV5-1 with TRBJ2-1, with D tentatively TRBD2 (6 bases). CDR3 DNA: TGCGCCAGCAGCCTCTATAGCGGCAATGAGCAGTTCTTC. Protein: CASSLYSGNEQFF.